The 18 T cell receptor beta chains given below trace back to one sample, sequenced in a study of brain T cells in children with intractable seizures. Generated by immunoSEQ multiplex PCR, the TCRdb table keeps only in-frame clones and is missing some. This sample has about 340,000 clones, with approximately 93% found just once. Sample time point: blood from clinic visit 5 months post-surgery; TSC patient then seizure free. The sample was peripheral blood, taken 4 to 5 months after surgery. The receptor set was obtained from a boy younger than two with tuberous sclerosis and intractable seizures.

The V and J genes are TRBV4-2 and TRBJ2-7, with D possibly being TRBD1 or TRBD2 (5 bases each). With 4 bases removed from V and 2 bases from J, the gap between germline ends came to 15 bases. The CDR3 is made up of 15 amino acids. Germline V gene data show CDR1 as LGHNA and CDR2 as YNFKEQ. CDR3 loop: CASSRADTSTYEQYF. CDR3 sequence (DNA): TGTGCCAGCAGCCGAGCGGACACCTCAACCTACGAGCAGTACTTC.

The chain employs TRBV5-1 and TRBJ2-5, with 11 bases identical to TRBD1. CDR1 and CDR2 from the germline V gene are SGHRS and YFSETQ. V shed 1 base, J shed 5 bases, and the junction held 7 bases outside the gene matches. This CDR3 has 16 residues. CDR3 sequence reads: CASSLWGDRGFETQYF. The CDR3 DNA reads TGCGCCAGCAGCTTGTGGGGGGACAGGGGGTTTGAGACCCAGTACTTC.

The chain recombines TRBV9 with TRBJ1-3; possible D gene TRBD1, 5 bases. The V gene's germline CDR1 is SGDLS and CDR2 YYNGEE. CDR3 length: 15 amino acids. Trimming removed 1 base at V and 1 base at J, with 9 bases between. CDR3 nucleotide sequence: TGTGCCAGCAGCGTATCGGGGGGATCTGGAAACACCATATATTTT. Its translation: CASSVSGGSGNTIYF.

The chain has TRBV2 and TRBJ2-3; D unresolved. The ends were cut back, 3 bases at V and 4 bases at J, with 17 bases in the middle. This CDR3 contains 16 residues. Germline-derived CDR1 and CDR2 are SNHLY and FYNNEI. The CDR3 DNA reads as TGTGCCAGCAGTGATATTAGGACCGCACTACCAGATACGCAGTATTTT. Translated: CASSDIRTALPDTQYF.

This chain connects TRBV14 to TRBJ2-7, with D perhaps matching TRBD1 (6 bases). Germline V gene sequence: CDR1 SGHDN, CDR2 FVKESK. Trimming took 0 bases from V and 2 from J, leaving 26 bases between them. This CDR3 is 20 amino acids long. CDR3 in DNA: TGTGCCAGCAGCCAAGATAGGGGGAGACATCTAGATTTTTGGACCTACGAGCAGTACTTC. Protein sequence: CASSQDRGRHLDFWTYEQYF.

The CDR3 nucleotides are TGTGCCAGCACCCCGACCTGCGAAAAACTGTTTTTT. This sequence encodes CASTPTCEKLFF. The V and J genes are TRBV28 and TRBJ1-4; D is undetermined. The CDR3 is made up of 12 amino acids. Trimming removed 7 bases from V and 8 bases from J, with 11 bases in between. CDR1 is MDHEN and CDR2 is SYDVKM in the germline V gene. Supplemented by reference TRBV28 and TRBJ1-4, the full variable domain reads DVKVTQSSRYLVKRTGEKVFLECVQDMDHENMFWYRQDPGLGLRLIYFSYDVKMKEKGDIPEGYSVSREKKERFSLILESASTNQTSMYLCASTPTCEKLFFGSGTQLSVL.

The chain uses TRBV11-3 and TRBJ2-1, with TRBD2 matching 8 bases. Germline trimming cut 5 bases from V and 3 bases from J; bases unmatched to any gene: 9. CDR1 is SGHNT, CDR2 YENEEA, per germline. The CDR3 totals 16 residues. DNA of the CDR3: TGTGCCAGCAGCCAAAGGCGGGCGGGAGGCTACAATGAGCAGTTCTTC. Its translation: CASSQRRAGGYNEQFF.

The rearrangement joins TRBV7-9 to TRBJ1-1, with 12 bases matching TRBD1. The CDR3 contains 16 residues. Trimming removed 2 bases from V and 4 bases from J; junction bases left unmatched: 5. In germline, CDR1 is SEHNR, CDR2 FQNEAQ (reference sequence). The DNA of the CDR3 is TGTGCCAGCAGCTTACACACGGGACAGGGGGCCACTGAAGCTTTCTTT. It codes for CASSLHTGQGATEAFF.

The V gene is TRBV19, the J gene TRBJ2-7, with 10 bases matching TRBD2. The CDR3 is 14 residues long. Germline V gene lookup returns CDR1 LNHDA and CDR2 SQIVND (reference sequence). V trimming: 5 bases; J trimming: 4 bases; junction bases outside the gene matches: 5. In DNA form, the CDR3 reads TGTGCCAGTAGTCCAGCGGGAGGGGGGTACGAGCAGTACTTC. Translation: CASSPAGGGYEQYF. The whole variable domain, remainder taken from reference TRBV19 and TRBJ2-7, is DGGITQSPKYLFRKEGQNVTLSCEQNLNHDAMYWYRQDPGQGLRLIYYSQIVNDFQKGDIAEGYSVSREKKESFPLTVTSAQKNPTAFYLCASSPAGGGYEQYFGPGTRLTVT.

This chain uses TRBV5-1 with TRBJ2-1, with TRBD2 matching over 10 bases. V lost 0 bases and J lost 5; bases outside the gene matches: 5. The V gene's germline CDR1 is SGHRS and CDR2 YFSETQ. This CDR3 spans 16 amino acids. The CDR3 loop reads CASSLGLLAGDNEQFF. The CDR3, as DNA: TGCGCCAGCAGCTTGGGACTCCTAGCGGGAGACAATGAGCAGTTCTTC.

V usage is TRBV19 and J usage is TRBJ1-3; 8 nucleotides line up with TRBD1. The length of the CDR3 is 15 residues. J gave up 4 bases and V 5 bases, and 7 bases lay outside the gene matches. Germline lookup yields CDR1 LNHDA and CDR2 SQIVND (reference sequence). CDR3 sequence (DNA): TGTGCCAGTAGTTGGACAGGGTCATCCGGAAACACCATATATTTT. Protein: CASSWTGSSGNTIYF.

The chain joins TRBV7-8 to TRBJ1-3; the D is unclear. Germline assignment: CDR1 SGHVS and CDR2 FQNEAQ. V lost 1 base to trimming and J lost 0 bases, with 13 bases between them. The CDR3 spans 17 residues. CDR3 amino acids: CASSLEPDLSSGNTIYF. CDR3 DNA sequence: TGTGCCAGCAGCTTAGAGCCGGATCTCAGCTCTGGAAACACCATATATTTT.

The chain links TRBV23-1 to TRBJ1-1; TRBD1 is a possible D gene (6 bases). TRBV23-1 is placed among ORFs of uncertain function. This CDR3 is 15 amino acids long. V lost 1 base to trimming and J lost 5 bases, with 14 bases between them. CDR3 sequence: CASSQWGGVGTEAFF. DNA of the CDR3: TGCGCCAGCAGTCAATGGGGGGGCGTGGGGACTGAAGCTTTCTTT.

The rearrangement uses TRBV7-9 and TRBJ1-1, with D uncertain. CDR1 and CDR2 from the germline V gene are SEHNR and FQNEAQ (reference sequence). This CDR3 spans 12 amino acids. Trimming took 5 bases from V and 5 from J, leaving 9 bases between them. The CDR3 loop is CASSPAATEAFF. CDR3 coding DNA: TGTGCCAGCAGCCCGGCTGCGACTGAAGCTTTCTTT.

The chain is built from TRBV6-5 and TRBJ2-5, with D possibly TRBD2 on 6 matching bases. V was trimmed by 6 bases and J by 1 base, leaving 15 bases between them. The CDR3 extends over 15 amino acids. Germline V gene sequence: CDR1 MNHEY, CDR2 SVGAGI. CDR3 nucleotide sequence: TGTGCCAGCAGGGATCTGGGCGGGGCCCAAGAGACCCAGTACTTC. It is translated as CASRDLGGAQETQYF.

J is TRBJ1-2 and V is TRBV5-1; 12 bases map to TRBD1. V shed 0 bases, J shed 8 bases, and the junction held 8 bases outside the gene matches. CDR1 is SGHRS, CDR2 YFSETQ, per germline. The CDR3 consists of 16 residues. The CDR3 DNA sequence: TGCGCCAGCAGCTTGGTTCCGGGACAGGGGGCGGAGGGCTACACCTTC. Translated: CASSLVPGQGAEGYTF.

The CDR3 coding sequence is TGTGCCAGCAGTTTCTTCGTTGGAAAACTGTTTTTT. As protein: CASSFFVGKLFF. This rearrangement joins TRBV27 to TRBJ1-4; D remains unclear. Trimming left V 3 bases short and J 10 bases short, with 9 bases between. The CDR3 totals 12 residues. Looked up from germline, CDR1 is MNHEY and CDR2 is SMNVEV (reference sequence).

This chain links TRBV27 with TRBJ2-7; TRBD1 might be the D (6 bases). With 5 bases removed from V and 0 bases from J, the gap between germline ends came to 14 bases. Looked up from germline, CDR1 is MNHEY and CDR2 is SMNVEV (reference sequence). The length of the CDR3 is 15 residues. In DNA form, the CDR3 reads TGTGCCAGCAGTCAACAGGGCTCTAGCTCCTACGAGCAGTACTTC. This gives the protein CASSQQGSSSYEQYF.